Sequencing of this T cell receptor (beta chain) was carried out in a study of CD8 T cells in ankylosing spondylitis. Study results and caveats: A motif in TCR beta, a set of fewer than ten highly homologous variants, appeared characteristic of ankylosing spondylitis blood. Previously reported in reactive arthritis synovial fluid and blood were some of the motif variants.

The V end lost 3 bases, the J end lost 1 base, and 7 bases lay between the germline ends. Germline V CDR1 and CDR2: LGHNT, FRNRAP. The CDR3 is made up of 13 amino acids. TCRdb passed the 5' RACE reads through MiXCR, listing each CDR3 protein once. The table has some 240,000 distinct CDR3 sequences, approximately 20% seen once. Worth noting for this clonotype: What it binds is not known.

The receptor was derived from a male donor with ankylosing spondylitis or in good health (not recorded which). The chain links TRBV12-5 to TRBJ2-7; unclear D gene. Sample: blood, either unsorted or a sorted T cell fraction (not recorded which). The CDR3 here is CASGLQNSYEQYF. In nucleotides, the CDR3 is TGTGCTAGTGGTTTACAGAATTCCTACGAGCAGTACTTC. The full variable domain, in which reference TRBV12-5 and TRBJ2-7 provide the parts outside the CDR3, is DARVTQTPRHKVTEMGQEVTMRCQPILGHNTVFWYRQTMMQGLELLAYFRNRAPLDDSGMPKDRFSAEMPDATLATLKIQPSEPRDSAVYFCASGLQNSYEQYFGPGTRLTVT.